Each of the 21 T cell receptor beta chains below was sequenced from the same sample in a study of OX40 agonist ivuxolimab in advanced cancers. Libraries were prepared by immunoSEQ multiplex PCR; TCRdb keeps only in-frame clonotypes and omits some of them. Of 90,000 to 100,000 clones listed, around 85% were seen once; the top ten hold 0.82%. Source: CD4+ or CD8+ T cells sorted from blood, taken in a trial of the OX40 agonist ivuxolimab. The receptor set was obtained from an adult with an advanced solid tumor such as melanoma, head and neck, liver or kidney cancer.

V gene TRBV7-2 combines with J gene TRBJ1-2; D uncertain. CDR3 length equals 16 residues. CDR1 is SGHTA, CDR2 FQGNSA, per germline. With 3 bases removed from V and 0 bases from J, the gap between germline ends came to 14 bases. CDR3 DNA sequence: TGTGCCAGCAGCTTGGAAGGCTCTTTTACTAACTATGGCTACACCTTC. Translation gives CASSLEGSFTNYGYTF. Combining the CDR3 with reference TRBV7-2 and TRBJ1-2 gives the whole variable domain GAGVSQSPSNKVTEKGKDVELRCDPISGHTALYWYRQSLGQGLEFLIYFQGNSAPDKSGLPSDRFSAERTGGSVSTLTIQRTQQEDSAVYLCASSLEGSFTNYGYTFGSGTRLTVV.

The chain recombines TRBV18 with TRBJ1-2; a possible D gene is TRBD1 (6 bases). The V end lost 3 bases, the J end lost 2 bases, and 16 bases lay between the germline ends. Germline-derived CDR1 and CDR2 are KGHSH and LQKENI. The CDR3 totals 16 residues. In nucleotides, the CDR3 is TGTGCCAGCTCACCGGGGGGGGCCTTACACAACTATGGCTACACCTTC. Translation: CASSPGGALHNYGYTF.

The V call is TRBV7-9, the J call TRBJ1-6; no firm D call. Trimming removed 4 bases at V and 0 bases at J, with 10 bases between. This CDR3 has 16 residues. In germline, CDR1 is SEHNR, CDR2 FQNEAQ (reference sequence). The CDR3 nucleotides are TGTGCCAGCAGCTCGTCCGTGGGCTCCTATAATTCACCCCTCCACTTT. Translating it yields CASSSSVGSYNSPLHF.

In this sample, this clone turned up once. The CDR3 DNA sequence: TGTGCCAGCAGCTTGGCTAAGGGGGGACAGGGGACCTATGGCTACACCTTC. Amino acids: CASSLAKGGQGTYGYTF. The chain uses TRBV5-6 and TRBJ1-2, with 10 positions matching TRBD1. V shed 0 bases, J shed 4 bases, and the junction held 9 bases outside the gene matches. Looked up from germline, CDR1 is SGHDT and CDR2 is YYEEEE. The CDR3 runs 17 residues.

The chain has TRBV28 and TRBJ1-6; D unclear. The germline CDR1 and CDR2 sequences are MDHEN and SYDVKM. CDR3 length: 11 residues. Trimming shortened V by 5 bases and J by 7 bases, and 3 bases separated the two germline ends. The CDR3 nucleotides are TGTGCCAGCAGTACGAATTCACCCCTCCACTTT. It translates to CASSTNSPLHF.

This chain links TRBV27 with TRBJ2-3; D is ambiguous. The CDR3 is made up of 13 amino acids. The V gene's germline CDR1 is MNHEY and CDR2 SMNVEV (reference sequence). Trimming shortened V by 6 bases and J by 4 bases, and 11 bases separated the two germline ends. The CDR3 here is CASSKSWADTQYF. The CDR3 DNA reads TGTGCCAGCAGCAAGAGTTGGGCAGATACGCAGTATTTT.

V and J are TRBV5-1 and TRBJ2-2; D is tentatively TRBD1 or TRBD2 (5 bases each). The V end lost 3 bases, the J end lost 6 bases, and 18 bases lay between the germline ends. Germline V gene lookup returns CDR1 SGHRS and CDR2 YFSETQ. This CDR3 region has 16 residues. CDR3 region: CASSYLGVTGPGELFF. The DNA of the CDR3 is TGCGCCAGCAGCTACTTGGGGGTAACGGGGCCCGGGGAGCTGTTTTTT.

CDR3: CASSLDDDEQFF. DNA of the CDR3: TGTGCCAGCAGCTTGGACGACGATGAGCAGTTCTTC. The genes are TRBV5-4 and TRBJ2-1; D is undetermined. The CDR3 is made up of 12 amino acids. V was shortened by 0 bases and J by 8 bases, with 6 bases between the two germline ends. Germline-derived CDR1 and CDR2 are SGHNT and YYREEE (reference sequence).

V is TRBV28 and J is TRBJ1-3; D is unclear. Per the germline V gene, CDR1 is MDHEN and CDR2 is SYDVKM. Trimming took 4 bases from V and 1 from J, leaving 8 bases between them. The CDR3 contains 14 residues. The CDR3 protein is CASSSSASGNTIYF. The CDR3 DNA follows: TGTGCCAGCAGTTCCAGTGCATCTGGAAACACCATATATTTT.

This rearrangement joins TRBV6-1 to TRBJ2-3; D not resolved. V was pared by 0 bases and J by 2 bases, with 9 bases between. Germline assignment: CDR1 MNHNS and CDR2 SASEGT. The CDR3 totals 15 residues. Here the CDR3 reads CASSEANSVTDTQYF. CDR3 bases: TGTGCCAGCAGTGAAGCAAACAGCGTCACAGATACGCAGTATTTT.

CDR3 protein: CASTAGDRPTNNEQFF. CDR3 in DNA: TGTGCCAGCACCGCTGGTGACAGGCCGACTAACAATGAGCAGTTCTTC. This chain connects TRBV9 to TRBJ2-1; the D gene is possibly TRBD1 (6 bases). CDR3 length equals 16 residues. The ends were cut back, 6 bases at V and 5 bases at J, with 21 bases in the middle. Germline CDR1 reads SGDLS; CDR2 reads YYNGEE.

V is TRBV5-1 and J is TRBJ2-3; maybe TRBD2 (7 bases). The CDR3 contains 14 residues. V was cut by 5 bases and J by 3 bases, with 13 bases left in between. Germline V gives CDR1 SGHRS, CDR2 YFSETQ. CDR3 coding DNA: TGCGCCAGCAGTGAGGGAGGGGGAACAGATACGCAGTATTTT. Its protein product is CASSEGGGTDTQYF.

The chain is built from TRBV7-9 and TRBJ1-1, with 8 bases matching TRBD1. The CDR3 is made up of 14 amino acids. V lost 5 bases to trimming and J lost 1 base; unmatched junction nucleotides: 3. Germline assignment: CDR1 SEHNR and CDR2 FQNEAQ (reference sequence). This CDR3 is CASSVGQGNTEAFF. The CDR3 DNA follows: TGTGCCAGCAGCGTAGGACAGGGGAACACTGAAGCTTTCTTT.

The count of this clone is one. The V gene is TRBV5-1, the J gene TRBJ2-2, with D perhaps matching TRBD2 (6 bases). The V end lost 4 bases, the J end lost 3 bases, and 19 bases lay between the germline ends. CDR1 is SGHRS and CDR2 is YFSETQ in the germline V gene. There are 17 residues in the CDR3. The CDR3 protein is CASSPLVGSGYTGELFF. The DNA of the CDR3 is TGCGCCAGCAGCCCCCTCGTTGGTAGCGGATACACCGGGGAGCTGTTTTTT.

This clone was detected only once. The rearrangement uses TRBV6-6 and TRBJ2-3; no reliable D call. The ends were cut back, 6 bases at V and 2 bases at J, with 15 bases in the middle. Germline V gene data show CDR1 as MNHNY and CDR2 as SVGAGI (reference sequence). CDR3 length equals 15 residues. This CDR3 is CASRSSVAPTDTQYF. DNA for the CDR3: TGTGCCAGCAGAAGCAGCGTGGCCCCCACAGATACGCAGTATTTT.

CDR3 sequence reads: CASSQERVNSDNEQFF. For the CDR3, the DNA is TGTGCCAGCAGCCAAGAGAGAGTGAACTCGGACAATGAGCAGTTCTTC. The rearrangement joins TRBV4-2 to TRBJ2-1; D gene ambiguous. Germline V gives CDR1 LGHNA, CDR2 YNFKEQ. The CDR3 is made up of 16 amino acids. Trimming removed 0 bases at V and 5 bases at J, with 14 bases between.

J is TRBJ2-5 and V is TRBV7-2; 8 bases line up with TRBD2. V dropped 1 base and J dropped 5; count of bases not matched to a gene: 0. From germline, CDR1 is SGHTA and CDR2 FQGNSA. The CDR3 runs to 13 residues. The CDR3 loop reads CASSLGLAETQYF. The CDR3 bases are TGTGCCAGCAGCTTAGGACTAGCGGAGACCCAGTACTTC.

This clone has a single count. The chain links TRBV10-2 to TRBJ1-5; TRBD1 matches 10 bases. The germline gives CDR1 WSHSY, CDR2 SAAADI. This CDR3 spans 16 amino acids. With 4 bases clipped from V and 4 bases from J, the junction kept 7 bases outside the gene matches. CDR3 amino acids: CASSVYGTGENQPQHF. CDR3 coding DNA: TGCGCCAGCAGTGTTTATGGGACAGGGGAAAATCAGCCCCAGCATTTT.

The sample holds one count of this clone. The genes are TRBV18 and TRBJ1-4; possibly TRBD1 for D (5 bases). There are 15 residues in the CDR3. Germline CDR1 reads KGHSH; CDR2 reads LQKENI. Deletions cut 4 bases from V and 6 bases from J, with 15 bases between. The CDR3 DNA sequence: TGTGCCAGCTCACGCCGCAGGGCGACGGATGAAAAACTGTTTTTT. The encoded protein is CASSRRRATDEKLFF.

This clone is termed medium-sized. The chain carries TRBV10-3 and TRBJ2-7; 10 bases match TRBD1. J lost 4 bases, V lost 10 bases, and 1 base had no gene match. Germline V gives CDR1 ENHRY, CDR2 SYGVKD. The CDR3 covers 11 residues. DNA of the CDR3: TGTGCCACGGGACAGGGGTACGAGCAGTACGTC. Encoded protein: CATGQGYEQYV.

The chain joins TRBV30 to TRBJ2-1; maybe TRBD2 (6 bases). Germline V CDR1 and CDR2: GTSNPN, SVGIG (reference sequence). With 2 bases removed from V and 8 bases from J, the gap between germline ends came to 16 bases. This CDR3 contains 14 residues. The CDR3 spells CAWSPTRFSDEQFF. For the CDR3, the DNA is TGTGCCTGGAGTCCGACTAGGTTTAGTGATGAGCAGTTCTTC.